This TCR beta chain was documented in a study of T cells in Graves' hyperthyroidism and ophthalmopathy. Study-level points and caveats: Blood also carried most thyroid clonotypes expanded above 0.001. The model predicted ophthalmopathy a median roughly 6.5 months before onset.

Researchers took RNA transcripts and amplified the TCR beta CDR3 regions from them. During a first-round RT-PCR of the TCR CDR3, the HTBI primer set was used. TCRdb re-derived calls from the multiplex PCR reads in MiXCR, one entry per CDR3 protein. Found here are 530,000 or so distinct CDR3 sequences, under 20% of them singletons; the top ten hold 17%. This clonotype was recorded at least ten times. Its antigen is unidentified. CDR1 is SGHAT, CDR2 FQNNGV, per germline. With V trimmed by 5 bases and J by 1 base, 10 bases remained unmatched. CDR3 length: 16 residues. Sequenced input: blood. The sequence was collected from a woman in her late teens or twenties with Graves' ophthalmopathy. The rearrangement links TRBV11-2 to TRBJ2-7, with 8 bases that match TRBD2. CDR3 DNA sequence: TGTGCCAGCAGCAGACGCGGAGCGGGAGCGTCCTACGAGCAGTACTTC. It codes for CASSRRGAGASYEQYF.